This T cell receptor (beta chain) was found in a study of OX40 agonist ivuxolimab in advanced cancers. Describing the broader study: Ivuxolimab, which targeted the costimulatory receptor OX40 (CD134), was an agonistic, fully human IgG2 monoclonal antibody. Intravenous ivuxolimab was administered to patients every 2 weeks at six dose levels: 0.01, 0.1, 0.3, 1.5, 3 and 10 mg/kg. Among the approximately 50 dose-escalation patients, about 20 had hepatocellular carcinoma, some 15 melanoma, 9 renal cell carcinoma and 9 head and neck cancer. The dose-escalation cohort was over 70% male with a mean age of around 64 years, ranging from about 20 to 85. Patients were allowed to have had prior anti-PD-1, anti-PD-L1 or anti-CTLA-4 therapy, and approximately 41% of the dose-escalation patients had previously received checkpoint inhibitors. Partial responses occurred in three dose-escalation patients, of whom one had hepatocellular carcinoma and two had cutaneous melanoma. The purpose of peripheral TCRbeta sequencing was to test whether ivuxolimab changed TCR sequence diversity and led to clonal T-cell expansion. The paper describes the monotherapy dose-escalation part (N = 52 patients) of the phase I trial of ivuxolimab. On the study overall, not on this receptor specifically: In the 0.1-3.0 mg/kg groups, partial responders were among the patients with the lowest normalized peripheral clonal expansion, particularly in CD8+ T cells. Low levels of normalized T-cell clonal expansion were also seen in some nonresponding patients. Antigen specificity was not determined for the clonally expanded peripheral T cells. After ivuxolimab, CD8+ T cells had more expanded clones than CD4+ T cells on average. At doses of 0.1 to 3.0 mg/kg, clonal expansion of both CD4+ and CD8+ T cells in blood was seen between baseline and week 6.

This clone is regarded as medium-sized (0.01 to 0.1%). There is no known antigen for this receptor. The sample holds no much larger clone one base away, and base qualities are not on file. For sequencing of the TCRbeta CDR3 region, genomic DNA was extracted from the sorted cells. TCRbeta CDR3 regions were sequenced using the immunoSEQ Assay. Sourced from immuneACCESS, this table was stored by TCRdb with only in-frame sequences that have V and J called. A share of the clones is absent; for the studies checked, an unresolved V gene accounts for under half, and the remainder has no known explanation. Here the sample has more than 25,000 clones; 86% occur a single time. The top ten hold 25% to 30% of the sample. The trial excluded patients who had a history of autoimmune disease or who were on systemic immunosuppression. Peripheral blood for TCR sequencing was collected from all dose cohorts at baseline, on cycle 4 day 1, and on cycle 7 day 1. The samples were taken from a phase I, first-in-human, multicenter, open-label dose-escalation trial of ivuxolimab. The trial enrolled adults with locally advanced or metastatic head and neck squamous cell, hepatocellular, melanoma or renal cell carcinoma. Before TCR sequencing, CD4+ T cells and CD8+ T cells from peripheral blood were sorted into separate populations.

A distance of 17 bases separates the germline ends of V and J, which lose 5 bases and 7 bases respectively. CDR1 is given as SGHVS and CDR2 as FQNEAQ, both from the germline V gene. The CDR3, from cysteine to phenylalanine, totals 15 residues. This entry keeps only the CDR3 DNA: 45 bases, framed from base 1. This TCR derives from an adult with an advanced solid tumor such as melanoma, head and neck, liver or kidney cancer. The chain was built from TRBV7-8 and TRBJ1-4, and TRBD1 may be the D gene, going by 5 matching bases. The sample in question was CD4+ or CD8+ T cells sorted from blood, obtained in a trial of the OX40 agonist ivuxolimab. The DNA sequence is given as TGTGCCAGCAGCCTCTCCGACAGCCGTGGTGAAAAACTGTTTTTT. This codes for CASSLSDSRGEKLFF. Full variable domain (CDR3 extended with the reference TRBV7-8 and TRBJ1-4 proteins): GAGVSQSPRYKVAKRGQDVALRCDPISGHVSLFWYQQALGQGPEFLTYFQNEAQLDKSGLPSDRFFAERPEGSVSTLKIQRTQQEDSAVYLCASSLSDSRGEKLFFGSGTQLSVL.